This T cell receptor beta chain was profiled in a study of blood T cell repertoires in COVID-19. About the research overall: Some COVID-19 samples were acute and others convalescent; all came from the United States, Italy and Spain. Sources were T cells, B-cell-depleted T cells, or PBMCs; the material itself was cDNA or gDNA.

In the original analysis: Using reference gene primer amplification, nucleated cell counts were estimated. Assay used: immunoSEQ multiplex PCR; TCRdb lists only in-frame clones, some missing. The D gene and trimming were derived from the DNA, and the V and J assignments and clone size from that table. Here the sample spans approximately 42,000 clones, more than 65% being singletons. With 2 bases removed from V and 0 bases from J, the gap between germline ends came to 11 bases. CDR1 SGHDN and CDR2 FVKESK come from the germline V gene. This CDR3 is 16 amino acids long. The specimen was peripheral blood. This receptor was obtained from an older man with acute or convalescent COVID-19. The chain joins TRBV14 to TRBJ2-1; a weak D match, TRBD2 (6 bases). In DNA, the CDR3 is TGTGCCAGCAGCCAACTAGCGATGAGCTCCTACAATGAGCAGTTCTTC. It translates to CASSQLAMSSYNEQFF.